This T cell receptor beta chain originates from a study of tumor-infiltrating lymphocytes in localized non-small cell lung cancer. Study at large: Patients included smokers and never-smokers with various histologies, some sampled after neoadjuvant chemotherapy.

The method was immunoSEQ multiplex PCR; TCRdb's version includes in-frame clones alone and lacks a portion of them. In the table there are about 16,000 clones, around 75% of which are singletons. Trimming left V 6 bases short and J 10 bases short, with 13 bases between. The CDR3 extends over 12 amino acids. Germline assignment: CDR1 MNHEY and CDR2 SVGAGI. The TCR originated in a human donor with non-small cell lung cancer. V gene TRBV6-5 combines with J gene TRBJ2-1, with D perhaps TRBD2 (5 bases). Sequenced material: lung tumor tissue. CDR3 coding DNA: TGTGCCAGCAGATCTCTAGCAGGCGAGCAGTTCTTC. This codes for CASRSLAGEQFF.